This TCR beta chain was observed in a study of shared clonotypes between healthy human individuals. Study-level background: The plates for each donor numbered three CD4 naive, three CD4 memory, two CD8 naive and one CD8 memory.

The V gene end was trimmed by 3 bases and the J gene end by 6 bases; junction bases not matched to a gene: 15. This CDR3 is built from 17 residues. The germline CDR1 and CDR2 sequences are SGHDT and YYEEEE. Some clones are missing from TCRdb's copy, which holds only in-frame ones; the method was immunoSEQ multiplex PCR. The data contain more than 550,000 clones, just under 75% of them seen just once; the ten biggest clones take up about 1.7%. On this clone: Its antigen is currently unknown.

Study outcomes and limitations: Clonotype sharing among donors was thought likely to change with sequencing depth. Rarefaction exposed incomplete sorted-subset sequencing despite large depth.

The chain uses TRBV5-6 and TRBJ1-2, with 9 positions matching TRBD1. The clonotype originates from a woman younger than 45 in good health. Specimen: memory CD4+ T cells sorted from blood. Subset: CD45RA-negative fraction. The CDR3 DNA sequence: TGTGCCAGCAGCTACCCTACAACTAACAGGGGGCGCGATGGCTACACCTTC. Translating it yields CASSYPTTNRGRDGYTF.